This T cell receptor (beta chain) was identified in a study of tumor and adjacent non-tumor tissue in lung cancer. Study conclusions and caveats: Top 100 clones took a larger repertoire share in normal lung. Tumor TCR diversity, when higher, was linked to shorter survival.

The template was RNA from unsorted bulk tissue. Worth noting for this clonotype: Its matching antigen is unknown. This sequence may be a read error, since a much larger clone differs from it by one base.

This CDR3 contains 17 residues. Germline trimming cut 2 bases from V and 2 bases from J; bases unmatched to any gene: 6. Germline V gene sequence: CDR1 MGHRA, CDR2 YSYEKL. A modified ARM-PCR protocol with three rounds of nested PCR amplified TCRbeta. TCRdb reprocessed the multiplex PCR reads with MiXCR, giving one entry per CDR3 protein. The sample has some 120,000 distinct CDR3 sequences, 60% to 70% seen once. The source is a young man with non-small cell lung cancer. V gene TRBV4-1 combines with J gene TRBJ2-1; 10 bases map to TRBD1. Sequences were obtained from lung tumor tissue. CDR3 sequence (DNA): TGCGCCAGCAGCCAACGATGGACAGGGGGGACCTACAATGAGCAGTTCTTC. It translates to CASSQRWTGGTYNEQFF.